This T cell receptor (beta chain) was profiled in a study of beta chain features in type 1 diabetes. Overall study findings and caveats: Among type 1 diabetes patients, VDJ junctions had fewer insertions and more deletions. Researchers reported that naive, central memory and Treg TCRB repertoires appeared more similar in patients than in healthy donors.

This CDR3 comprises 14 residues. Germline values: CDR1 SQVTM, CDR2 ANQGSEA. Trimming took off 6 bases at V and 2 bases at J, with 14 bases between the two ends. Averaging approximately 120 mL, one heparinised blood draw came from each individual donor. As to this clone: Its antigen remains unknown.

Since all of the isolated RNA was reverse transcribed, expressed TCRB transcripts were what got sequenced. Measured with immunoSEQ multiplex PCR; TCRdb has only the in-frame clones, and not every one. The data show about 350,000 clones, roughly a fifth seen once. This receptor was obtained from a woman aged 18-35 years in good health. This sequence joins TRBV29-1 and TRBJ1-3; perhaps TRBD1 as D (5 bases). The sequencing input was naive CD4+ T cells from blood. CDR3 amino acids: CSVPDSYTGNTIYF. CDR3 DNA: TGCAGCGTACCCGACAGTTATACTGGAAACACCATATATTTT.